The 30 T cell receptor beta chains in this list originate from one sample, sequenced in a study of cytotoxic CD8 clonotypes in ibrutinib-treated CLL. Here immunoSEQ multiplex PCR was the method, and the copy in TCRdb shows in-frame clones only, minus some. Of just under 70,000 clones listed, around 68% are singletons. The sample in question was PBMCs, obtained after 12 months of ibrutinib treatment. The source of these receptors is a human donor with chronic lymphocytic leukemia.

The CDR3 DNA reads TGTGCCAGCACCCTGGGTTTCTCCTACGAGCAGTACTTC. This translates into CASTLGFSYEQYF. This chain connects TRBV2 to TRBJ2-7, with unresolved D. The V gene lost 7 bases and the J gene lost 0 bases, with 10 bases spanning the gap. The CDR3 is made up of 13 amino acids. CDR1 and CDR2 from the germline V gene are SNHLY and FYNNEI.

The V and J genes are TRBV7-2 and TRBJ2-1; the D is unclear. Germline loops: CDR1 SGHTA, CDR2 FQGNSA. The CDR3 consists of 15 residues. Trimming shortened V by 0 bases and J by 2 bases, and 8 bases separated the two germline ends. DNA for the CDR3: TGTGCCAGCAGCTTAGCGGTAGGAACCTACAATGAGCAGTTCTTC. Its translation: CASSLAVGTYNEQFF.

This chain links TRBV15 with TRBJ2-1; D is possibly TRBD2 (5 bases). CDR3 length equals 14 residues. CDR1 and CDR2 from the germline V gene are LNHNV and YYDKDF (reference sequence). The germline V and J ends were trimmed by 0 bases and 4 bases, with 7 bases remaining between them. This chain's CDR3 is CATSRDGVYNEQFF. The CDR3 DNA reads TGTGCCACCAGCAGAGACGGGGTGTACAATGAGCAGTTCTTC. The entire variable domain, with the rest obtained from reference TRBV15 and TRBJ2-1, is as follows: DAMVIQNPRYQVTQFGKPVTLSCSQTLNHNVMYWYQQKSSQAPKLLFHYYDKDFNNEADTPDNFQSRRPNTSFCFLDIRSPGLGDTAMYLCATSRDGVYNEQFFGPGTRLTVL.

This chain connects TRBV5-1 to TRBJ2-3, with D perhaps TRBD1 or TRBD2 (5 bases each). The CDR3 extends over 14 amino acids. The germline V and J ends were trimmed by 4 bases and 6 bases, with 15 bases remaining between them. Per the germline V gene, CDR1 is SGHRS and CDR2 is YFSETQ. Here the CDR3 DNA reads TGCGCCAGCAGCCCTTTAGGGACCTCGGATACGCAGTATTTT. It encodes CASSPLGTSDTQYF.

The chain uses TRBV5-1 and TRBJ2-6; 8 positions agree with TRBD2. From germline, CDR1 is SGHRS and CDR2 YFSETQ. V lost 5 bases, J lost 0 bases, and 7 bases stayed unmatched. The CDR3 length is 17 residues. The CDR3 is CASRNGGTSSGANVLTF. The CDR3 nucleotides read TGCGCCAGCAGAAATGGAGGGACTAGCTCTGGGGCCAACGTCCTGACTTTC.

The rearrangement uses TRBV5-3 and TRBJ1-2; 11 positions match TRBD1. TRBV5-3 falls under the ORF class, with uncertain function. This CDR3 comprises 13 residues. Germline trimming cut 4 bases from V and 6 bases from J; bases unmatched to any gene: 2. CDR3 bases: TGTGCCAGAAGCGAGGACAGGGGGCATGGCTACACCTTC. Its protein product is CARSEDRGHGYTF.

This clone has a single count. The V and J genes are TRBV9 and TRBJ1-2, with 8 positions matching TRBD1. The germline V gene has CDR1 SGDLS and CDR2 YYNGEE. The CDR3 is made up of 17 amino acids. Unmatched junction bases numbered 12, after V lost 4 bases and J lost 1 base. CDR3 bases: TGTGCCAGCAGCCCCGTCCAGGGGGCCCTAAATAACTATGGCTACACCTTC. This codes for CASSPVQGALNNYGYTF.

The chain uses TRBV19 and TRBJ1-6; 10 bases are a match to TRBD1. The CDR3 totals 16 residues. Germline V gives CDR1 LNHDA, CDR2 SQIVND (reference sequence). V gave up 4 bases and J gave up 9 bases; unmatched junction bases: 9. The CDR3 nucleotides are TGTGCCAGTAGTACGCGACAGGGGGCGGACTTTTCACCCCTCCACTTT. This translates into CASSTRQGADFSPLHF.

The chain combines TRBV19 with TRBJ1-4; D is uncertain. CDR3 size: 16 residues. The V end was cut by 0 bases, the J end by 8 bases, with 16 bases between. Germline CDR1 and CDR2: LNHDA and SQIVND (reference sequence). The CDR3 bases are TGTGCCAGTAGTATAGATCAGGAGAGGTTCGGAGAAAAACTGTTTTTT. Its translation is CASSIDQERFGEKLFF.

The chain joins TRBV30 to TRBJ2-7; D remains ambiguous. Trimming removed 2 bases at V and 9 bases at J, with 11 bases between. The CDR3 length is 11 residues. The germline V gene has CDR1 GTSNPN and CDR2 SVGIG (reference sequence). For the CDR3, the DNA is TGTGCCTGGAGTAAGTCCCCGGGGCAGTACTTC. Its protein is CAWSKSPGQYF.

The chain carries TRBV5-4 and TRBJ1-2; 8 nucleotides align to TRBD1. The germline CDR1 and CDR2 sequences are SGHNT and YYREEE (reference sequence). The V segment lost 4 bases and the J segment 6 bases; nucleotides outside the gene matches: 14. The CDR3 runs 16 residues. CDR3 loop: CASSHPVLAGGNGYTF. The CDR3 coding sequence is TGTGCCAGCAGCCACCCGGTGTTGGCAGGGGGCAATGGCTACACCTTC.

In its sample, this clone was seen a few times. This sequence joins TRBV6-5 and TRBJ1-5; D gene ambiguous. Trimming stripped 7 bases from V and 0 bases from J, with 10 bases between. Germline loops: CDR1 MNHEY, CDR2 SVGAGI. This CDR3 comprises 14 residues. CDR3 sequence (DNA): TGTGCCAGCAAAGGGCACTCTAGCAATCAGCCCCAGCATTTT. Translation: CASKGHSSNQPQHF.

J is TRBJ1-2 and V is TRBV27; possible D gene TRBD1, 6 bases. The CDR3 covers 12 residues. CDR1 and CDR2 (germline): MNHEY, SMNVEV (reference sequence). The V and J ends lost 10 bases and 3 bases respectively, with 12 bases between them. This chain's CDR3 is CATGGGDYGYTF. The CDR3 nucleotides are TGTGCCACGGGGGGGGGCGACTATGGCTACACCTTC.

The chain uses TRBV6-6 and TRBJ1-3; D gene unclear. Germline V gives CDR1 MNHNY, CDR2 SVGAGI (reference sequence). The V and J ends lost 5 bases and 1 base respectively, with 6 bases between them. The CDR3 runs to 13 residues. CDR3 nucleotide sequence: TGTGCCAGCAGTAGGGAGTCTGGAAACACCATATATTTT. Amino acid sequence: CASSRESGNTIYF.

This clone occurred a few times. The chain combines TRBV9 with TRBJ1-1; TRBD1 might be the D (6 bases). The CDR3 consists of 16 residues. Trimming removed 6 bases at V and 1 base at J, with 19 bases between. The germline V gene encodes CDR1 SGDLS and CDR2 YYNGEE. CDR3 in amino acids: CASTEGGAVGNTEAFF. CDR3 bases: TGTGCCAGCACTGAGGGGGGGGCAGTCGGGAACACTGAAGCTTTCTTT.

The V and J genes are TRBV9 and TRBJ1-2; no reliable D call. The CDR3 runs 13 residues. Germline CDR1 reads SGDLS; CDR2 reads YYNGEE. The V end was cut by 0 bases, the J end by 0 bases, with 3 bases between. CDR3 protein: CASSVGTNYGYTF. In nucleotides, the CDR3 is TGTGCCAGCAGCGTAGGAACTAACTATGGCTACACCTTC.

The CDR3: CASSQDQDRRPQHF. DNA for the CDR3: TGCGCCAGCAGCCAAGATCAAGACCGCCGGCCCCAGCATTTT. The V gene is TRBV4-3, the J gene TRBJ1-5; D is unresolved. V dropped 0 bases and J dropped 9 bases, with 12 bases sitting between them. Germline values: CDR1 LGHNA, CDR2 YSLEER. CDR3 size: 14 residues.

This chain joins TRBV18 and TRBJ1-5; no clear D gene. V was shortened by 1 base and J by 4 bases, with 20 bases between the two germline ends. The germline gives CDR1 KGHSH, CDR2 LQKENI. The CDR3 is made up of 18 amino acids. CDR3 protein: CASSPLSSSNGINQPQHF. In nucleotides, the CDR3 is TGTGCCAGCTCACCACTATCTTCCAGCAATGGCATTAATCAGCCCCAGCATTTT. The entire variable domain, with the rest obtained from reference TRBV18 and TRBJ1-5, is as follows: NAGVMQNPRHLVRRRGQEARLRCSPMKGHSHVYWYRQLPEEGLKFMVYLQKENIIDESGMPKERFSAEFPKEGPSILRIQQVVRGDSAAYFCASSPLSSSNGINQPQHFGDGTRLSIL.

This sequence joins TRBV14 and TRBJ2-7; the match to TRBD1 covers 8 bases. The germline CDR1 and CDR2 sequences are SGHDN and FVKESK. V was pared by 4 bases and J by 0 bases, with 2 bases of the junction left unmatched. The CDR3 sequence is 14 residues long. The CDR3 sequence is CASSPGTGSYEQYF. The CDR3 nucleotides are TGTGCCAGCAGCCCCGGGACAGGCTCCTACGAGCAGTACTTC.

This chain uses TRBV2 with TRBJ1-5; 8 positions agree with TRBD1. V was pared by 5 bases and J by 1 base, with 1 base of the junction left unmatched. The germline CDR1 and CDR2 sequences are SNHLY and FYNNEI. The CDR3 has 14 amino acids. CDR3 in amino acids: CASSRTGSNQPQHF. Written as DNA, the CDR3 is TGTGCCAGCAGTCGGACAGGGAGCAATCAGCCCCAGCATTTT.

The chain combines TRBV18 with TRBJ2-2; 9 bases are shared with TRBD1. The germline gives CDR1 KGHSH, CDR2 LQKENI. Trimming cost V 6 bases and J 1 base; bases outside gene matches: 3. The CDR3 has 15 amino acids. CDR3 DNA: TGTGCCAGCTCCCCGGGACAGGGGAACACCGGGGAGCTGTTTTTT. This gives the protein CASSPGQGNTGELFF.

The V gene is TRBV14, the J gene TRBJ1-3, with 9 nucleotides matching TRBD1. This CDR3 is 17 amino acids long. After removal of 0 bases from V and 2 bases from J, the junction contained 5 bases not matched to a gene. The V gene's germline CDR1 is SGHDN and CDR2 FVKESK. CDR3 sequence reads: CASSQDPGTGPGNTIYF. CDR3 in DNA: TGTGCCAGCAGCCAAGATCCAGGGACAGGGCCTGGAAACACCATATATTTT. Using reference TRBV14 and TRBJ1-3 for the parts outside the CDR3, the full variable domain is EAGVTQFPSHSVIEKGQTVTLRCDPISGHDNLYWYRRVMGKEIKFLLHFVKESKQDESGMPNNRFLAERTGGTYSTLKVQPAELEDSGVYFCASSQDPGTGPGNTIYFGEGSWLTVV.

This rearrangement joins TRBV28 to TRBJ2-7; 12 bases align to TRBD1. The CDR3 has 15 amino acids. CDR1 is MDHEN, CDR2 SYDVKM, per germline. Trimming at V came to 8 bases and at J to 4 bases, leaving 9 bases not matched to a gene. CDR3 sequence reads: CASSSGTGGGYEQYF. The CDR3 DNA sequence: TGTGCCAGCTCCTCCGGGACAGGGGGCGGGTACGAGCAGTACTTC.

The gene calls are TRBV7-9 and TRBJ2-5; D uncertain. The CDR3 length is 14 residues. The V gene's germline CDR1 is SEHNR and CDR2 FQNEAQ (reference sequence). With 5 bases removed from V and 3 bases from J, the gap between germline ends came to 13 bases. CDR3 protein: CASSPSADEETQYF. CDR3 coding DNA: TGTGCCAGCAGCCCCTCCGCGGATGAAGAGACCCAGTACTTC.

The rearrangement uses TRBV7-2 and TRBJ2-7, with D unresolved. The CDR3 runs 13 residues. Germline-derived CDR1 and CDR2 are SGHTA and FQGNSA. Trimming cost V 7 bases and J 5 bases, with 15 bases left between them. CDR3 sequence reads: CASTSRTGHEQYF. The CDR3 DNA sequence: TGTGCCAGCACCTCCAGAACCGGCCACGAGCAGTACTTC.

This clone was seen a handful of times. CDR3 residues: CASRASTGTGYTF. The CDR3 DNA reads as TGTGCCAGCAGGGCCTCGACAGGGACCGGCTACACCTTC. This sequence joins TRBV6-4 and TRBJ1-2; 7 nucleotides line up with TRBD1. The V gene end was trimmed by 6 bases and the J gene end by 8 bases; junction bases not matched to a gene: 9. CDR1 and CDR2 from the germline V gene are MRHNA and SNTAGT. There are 13 residues in the CDR3.

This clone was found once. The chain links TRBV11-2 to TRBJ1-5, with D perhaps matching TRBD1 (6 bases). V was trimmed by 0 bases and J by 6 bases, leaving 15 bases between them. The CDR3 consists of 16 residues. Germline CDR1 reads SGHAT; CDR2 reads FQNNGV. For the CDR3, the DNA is TGTGCCAGCAGCTTAGATGGGGGGCAGGGGAGTCAGCCCCAGCATTTT. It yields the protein CASSLDGGQGSQPQHF.

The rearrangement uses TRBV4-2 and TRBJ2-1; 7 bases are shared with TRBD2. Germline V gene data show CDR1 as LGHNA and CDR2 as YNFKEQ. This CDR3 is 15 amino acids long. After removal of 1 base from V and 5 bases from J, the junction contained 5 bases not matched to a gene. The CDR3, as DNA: TGTGCCAGCAGCCAAGGCGCGGGGGATAACAATGAGCAGTTCTTC. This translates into CASSQGAGDNNEQFF.

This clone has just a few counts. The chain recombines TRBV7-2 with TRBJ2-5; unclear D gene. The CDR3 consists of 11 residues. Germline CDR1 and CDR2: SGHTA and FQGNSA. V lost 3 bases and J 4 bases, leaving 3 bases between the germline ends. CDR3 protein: CASSFGETQYF. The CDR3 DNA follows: TGTGCCAGCAGCTTCGGAGAGACCCAGTACTTC.

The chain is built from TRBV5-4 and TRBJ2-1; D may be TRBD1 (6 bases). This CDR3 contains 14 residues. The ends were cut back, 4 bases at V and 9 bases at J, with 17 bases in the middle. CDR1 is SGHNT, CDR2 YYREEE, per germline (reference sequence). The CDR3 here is CASSPITGYGEQFF. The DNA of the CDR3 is TGTGCCAGCAGCCCCATTACAGGGTATGGTGAGCAGTTCTTC.